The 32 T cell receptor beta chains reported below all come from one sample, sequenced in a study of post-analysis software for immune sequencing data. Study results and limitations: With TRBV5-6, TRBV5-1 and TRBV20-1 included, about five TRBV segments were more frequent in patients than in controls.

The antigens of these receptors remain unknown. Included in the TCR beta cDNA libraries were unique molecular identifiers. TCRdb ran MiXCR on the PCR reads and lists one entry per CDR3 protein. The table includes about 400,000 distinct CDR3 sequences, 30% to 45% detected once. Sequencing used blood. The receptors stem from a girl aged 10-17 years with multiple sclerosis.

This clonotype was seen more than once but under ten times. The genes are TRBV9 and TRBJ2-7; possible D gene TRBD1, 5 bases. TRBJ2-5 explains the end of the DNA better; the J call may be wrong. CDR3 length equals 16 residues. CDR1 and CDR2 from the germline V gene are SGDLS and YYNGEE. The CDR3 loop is CASSVGRSRVAETQYF. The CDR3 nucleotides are TGTGCCAGCAGCGTAGGTCGTAGCAGGGTGGCGGAGACCCAGTACTTC.

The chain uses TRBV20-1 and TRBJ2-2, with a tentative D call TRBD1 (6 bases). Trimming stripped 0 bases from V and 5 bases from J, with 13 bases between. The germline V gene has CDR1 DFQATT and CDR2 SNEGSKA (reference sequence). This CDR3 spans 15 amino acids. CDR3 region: CSARDMGHRTGELFF. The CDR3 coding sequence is TGCAGTGCTAGAGATATGGGACATAGGACCGGGGAGCTGTTTTTT.

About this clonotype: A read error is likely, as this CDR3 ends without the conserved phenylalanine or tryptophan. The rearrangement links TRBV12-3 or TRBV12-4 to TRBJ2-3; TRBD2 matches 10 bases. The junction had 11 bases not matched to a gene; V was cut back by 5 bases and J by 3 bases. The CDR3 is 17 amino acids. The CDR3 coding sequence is TGTGCCAGCAGTGGTACTGGTAGCGGGGGGACGACAGATACGCAGTATTCT. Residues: CASSGTGSGGTTDTQYS.

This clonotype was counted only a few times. CDR3 sequence: CASSFIGGQGYEQYF. Here the CDR3 DNA reads TGCGCCAGCAGCTTCATAGGGGGTCAGGGCTACGAGCAGTACTTC. The rearrangement links TRBV4-1 to TRBJ2-7, with D perhaps matching TRBD1 (6 bases). Trimming took off 5 bases at V and 3 bases at J, with 17 bases between the two ends. The CDR3 sequence is 15 residues long. Germline-derived CDR1 and CDR2 are MGHRA and YSYEKL.

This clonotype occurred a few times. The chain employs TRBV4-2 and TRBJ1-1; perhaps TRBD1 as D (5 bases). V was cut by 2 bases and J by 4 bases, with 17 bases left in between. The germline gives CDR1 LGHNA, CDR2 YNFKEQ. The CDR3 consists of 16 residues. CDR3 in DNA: TGTGCCAGCAGCCAACTGAGAAGGGGAGTGGGCACTGAAGCTTTCTTT. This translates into CASSQLRRGVGTEAFF.

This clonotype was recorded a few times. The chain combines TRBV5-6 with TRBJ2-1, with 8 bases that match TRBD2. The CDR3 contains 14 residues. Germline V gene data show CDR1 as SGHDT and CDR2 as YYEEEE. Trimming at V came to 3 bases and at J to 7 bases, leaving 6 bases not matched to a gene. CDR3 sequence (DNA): TGTGCCAGCAGCTGGACGGGGGGGCGGAATGAGCAGTTCTTC. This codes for CASSWTGGRNEQFF.

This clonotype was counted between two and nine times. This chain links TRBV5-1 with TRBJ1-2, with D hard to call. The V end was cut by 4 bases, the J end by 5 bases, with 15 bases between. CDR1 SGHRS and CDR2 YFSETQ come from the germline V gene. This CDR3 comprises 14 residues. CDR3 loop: CASSAGSGWYGYTF. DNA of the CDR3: TGCGCCAGCAGCGCTGGGTCTGGCTGGTATGGCTACACCTTC.

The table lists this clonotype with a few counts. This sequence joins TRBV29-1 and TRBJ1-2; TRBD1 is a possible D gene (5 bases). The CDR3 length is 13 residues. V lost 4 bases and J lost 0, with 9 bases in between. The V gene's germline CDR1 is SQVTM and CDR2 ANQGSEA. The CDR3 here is CSVVSGSNYGYTF. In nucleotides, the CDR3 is TGCAGCGTTGTGTCAGGGTCTAACTATGGCTACACCTTC.

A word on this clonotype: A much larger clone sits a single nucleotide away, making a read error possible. The CDR3 spells CASSFKGDSPPHF. The CDR3 region has the DNA TGTGCCAGCAGCTTTAAGGGCGATTCACCCCCCCACTTT. The J gene is TRBJ1-6, the V gene TRBV5-5; D remains unclear. CDR3 size: 13 residues. Germline values: CDR1 SGHKS, CDR2 YYEKEE (reference sequence).

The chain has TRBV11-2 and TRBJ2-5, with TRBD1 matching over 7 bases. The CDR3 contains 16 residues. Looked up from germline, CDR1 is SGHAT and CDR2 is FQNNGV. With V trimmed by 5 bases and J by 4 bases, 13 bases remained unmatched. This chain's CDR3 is CASSNRGQVGRETQYF. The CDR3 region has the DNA TGTGCCAGCAGCAACCGAGGACAGGTCGGTCGAGAGACCCAGTACTTC. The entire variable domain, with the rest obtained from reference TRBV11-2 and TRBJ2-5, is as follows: EAGVAQSPRYKIIEKRQSVAFWCNPISGHATLYWYQQILGQGPKLLIQFQNNGVVDDSQLPKDRFSAERLKGVDSTLKIQPAKLEDSAVYLCASSNRGQVGRETQYFGPGTRLLVL.

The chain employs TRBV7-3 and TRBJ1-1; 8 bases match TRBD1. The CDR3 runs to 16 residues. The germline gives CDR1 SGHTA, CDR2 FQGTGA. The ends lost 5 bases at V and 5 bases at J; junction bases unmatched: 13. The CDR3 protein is CASSPVAGQGWTEAFF. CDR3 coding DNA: TGTGCCAGCAGCCCAGTAGCTGGACAGGGTTGGACTGAAGCTTTCTTT. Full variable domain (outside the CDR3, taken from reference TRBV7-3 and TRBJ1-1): GAGVSQTPSNKVTEKGKYVELRCDPISGHTALYWYRQSLGQGPEFLIYFQGTGAADDSGLPNDRFFAVRPEGSVSTLKIQRTERGDSAVYLCASSPVAGQGWTEAFFGQGTRLTVV.

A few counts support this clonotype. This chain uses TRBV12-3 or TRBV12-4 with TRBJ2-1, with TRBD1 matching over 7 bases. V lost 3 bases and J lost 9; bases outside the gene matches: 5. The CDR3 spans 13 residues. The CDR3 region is CASSFDRESEQFF. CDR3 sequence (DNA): TGTGCCAGCAGTTTCGACAGGGAGAGTGAGCAGTTCTTC.

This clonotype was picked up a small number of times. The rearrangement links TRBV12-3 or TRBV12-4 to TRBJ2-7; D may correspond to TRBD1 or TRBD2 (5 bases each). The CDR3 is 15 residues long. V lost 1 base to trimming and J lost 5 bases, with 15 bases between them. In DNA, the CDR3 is TGTGCCAGCAGTTTAGGCCCGGGACCAGGACACGAGCAGTACTTC. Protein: CASSLGPGPGHEQYF.

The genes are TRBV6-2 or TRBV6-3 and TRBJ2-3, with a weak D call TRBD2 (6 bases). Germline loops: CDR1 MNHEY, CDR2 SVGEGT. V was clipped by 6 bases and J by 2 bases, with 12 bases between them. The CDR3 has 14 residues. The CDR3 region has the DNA TGTGCCAGCAGGATGGGACTCTTCACAGATACGCAGTATTTT. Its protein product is CASRMGLFTDTQYF.

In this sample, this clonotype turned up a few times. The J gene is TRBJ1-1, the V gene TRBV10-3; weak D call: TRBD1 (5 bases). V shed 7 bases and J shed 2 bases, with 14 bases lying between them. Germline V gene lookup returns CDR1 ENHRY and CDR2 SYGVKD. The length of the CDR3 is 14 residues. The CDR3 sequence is CAITRDGYNTEAFF. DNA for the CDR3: TGTGCCATCACCCGGGACGGATACAACACTGAAGCTTTCTTT.

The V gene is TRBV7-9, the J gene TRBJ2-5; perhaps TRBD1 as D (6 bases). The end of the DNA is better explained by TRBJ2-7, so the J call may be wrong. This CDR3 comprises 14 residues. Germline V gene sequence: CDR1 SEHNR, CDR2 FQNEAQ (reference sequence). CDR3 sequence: CASSLSSRGGEQYF. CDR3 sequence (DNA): TGTGCCAGCAGCTTATCATCCAGGGGCGGCGAGCAGTACTTC.

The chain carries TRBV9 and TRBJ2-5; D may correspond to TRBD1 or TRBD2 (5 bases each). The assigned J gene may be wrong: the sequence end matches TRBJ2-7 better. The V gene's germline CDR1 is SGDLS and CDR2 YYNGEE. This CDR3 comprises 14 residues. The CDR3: CASSVGADNYEQYF. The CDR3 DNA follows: TGTGCCAGCAGCGTAGGAGCGGACAACTACGAGCAGTACTTC.

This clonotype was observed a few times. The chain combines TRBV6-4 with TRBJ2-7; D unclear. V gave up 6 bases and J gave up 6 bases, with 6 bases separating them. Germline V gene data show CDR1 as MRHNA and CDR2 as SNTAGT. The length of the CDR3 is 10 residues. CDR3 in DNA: TGTGCCAGCAGCCCGGGCGAGCAGTACTTC. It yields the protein CASSPGEQYF.

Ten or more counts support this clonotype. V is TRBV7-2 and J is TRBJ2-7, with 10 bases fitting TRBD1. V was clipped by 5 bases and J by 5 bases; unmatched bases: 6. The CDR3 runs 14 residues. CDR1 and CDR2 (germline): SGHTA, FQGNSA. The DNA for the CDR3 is TGTGCCAGCAGCACCGACAGGGGGCACAACGAGCAGTACTTC. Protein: CASSTDRGHNEQYF. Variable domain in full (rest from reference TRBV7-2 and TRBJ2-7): GAGVSQSPSNKVTEKGKDVELRCDPISGHTALYWYRQSLGQGLEFLIYFQGNSAPDKSGLPSDRFSAERTGGSVSTLTIQRTQQEDSAVYLCASSTDRGHNEQYFGPGTRLTVT.

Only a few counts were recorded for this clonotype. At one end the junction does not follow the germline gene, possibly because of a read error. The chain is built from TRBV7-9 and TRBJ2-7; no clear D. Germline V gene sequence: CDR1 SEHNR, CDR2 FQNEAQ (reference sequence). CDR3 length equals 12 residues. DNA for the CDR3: TGTGCCGGCAGCTCTAGCTCCTACGAGCAGTACTTC. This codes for CAGSSSSYEQYF.

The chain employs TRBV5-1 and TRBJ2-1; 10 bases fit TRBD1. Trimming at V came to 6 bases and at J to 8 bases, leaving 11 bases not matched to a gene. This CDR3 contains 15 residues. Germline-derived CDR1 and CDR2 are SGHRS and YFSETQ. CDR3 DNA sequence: TGCGCCAGCACCCTACCGACAGGGGGCTCGGATGAGCAGTTCTTC. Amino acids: CASTLPTGGSDEQFF. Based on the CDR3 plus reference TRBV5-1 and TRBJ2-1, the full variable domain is KAGVTQTPRYLIKTRGQQVTLSCSPISGHRSVSWYQQTPGQGLQFLFEYFSETQRNKGNFPGRFSGRQFSNSRSEMNVSTLELGDSALYLCASTLPTGGSDEQFFGPGTRLTVL.

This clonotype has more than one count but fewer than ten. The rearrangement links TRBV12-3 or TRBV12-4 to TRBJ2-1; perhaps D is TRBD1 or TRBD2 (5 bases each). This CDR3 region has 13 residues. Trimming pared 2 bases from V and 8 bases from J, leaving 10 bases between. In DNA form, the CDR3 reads TGTGCCAGCAGTTTAATCGAGGGGCATGAGCAGTTCTTC. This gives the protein CASSLIEGHEQFF.

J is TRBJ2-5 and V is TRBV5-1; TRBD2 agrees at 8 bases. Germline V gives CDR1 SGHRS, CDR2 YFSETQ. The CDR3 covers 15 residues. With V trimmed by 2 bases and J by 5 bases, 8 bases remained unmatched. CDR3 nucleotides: TGCGCCAGCAGCTTACTAGCGGATCAGGGGGAGACCCAGTACTTC. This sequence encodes CASSLLADQGETQYF. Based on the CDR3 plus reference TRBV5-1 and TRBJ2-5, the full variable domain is KAGVTQTPRYLIKTRGQQVTLSCSPISGHRSVSWYQQTPGQGLQFLFEYFSETQRNKGNFPGRFSGRQFSNSRSEMNVSTLELGDSALYLCASSLLADQGETQYFGPGTRLLVL.

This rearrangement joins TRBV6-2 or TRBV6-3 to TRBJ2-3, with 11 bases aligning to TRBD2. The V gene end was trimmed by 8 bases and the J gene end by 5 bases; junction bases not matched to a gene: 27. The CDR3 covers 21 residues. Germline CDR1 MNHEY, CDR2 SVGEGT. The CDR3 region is CASGPTRSGTSGPFRVDTQYF. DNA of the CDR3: TGTGCCAGCGGTCCGACCCGTTCCGGGACTAGCGGCCCCTTCCGGGTAGATACGCAGTATTTT.

The CDR3 region has the DNA TGTGCCAGCAGTTTGAGTGGGTTGGAGACCCAGTACTTC. Amino acids: CASSLSGLETQYF. This chain links TRBV12-3 or TRBV12-4 with TRBJ2-5; D is ambiguous. The ends were cut back, 3 bases at V and 5 bases at J, with 10 bases in the middle. The CDR3 length is 13 residues.

CDR3 protein: CASSFGGVGEQFF. The CDR3 DNA is TGTGCCAGCAGTTTTGGGGGTGTTGGTGAGCAGTTCTTC. The chain has TRBV6-6 and TRBJ2-1, with D perhaps being TRBD1 or TRBD2 (5 bases each). Between the trimmed V and J ends, which lost 4 bases and 9 bases, there was a span of 13 bases. There are 13 residues in the CDR3. Germline loops: CDR1 MNHNY, CDR2 SVGAGI (reference sequence).

CDR3 in amino acids: CASVYSGGTSTDTQYF. CDR3 sequence (DNA): TGTGCCAGCGTCTATAGCGGGGGGACTAGCACAGATACGCAGTATTTT. The chain carries TRBV12-3 or TRBV12-4 and TRBJ2-3, with 10 bases lining up with TRBD2. With V trimmed by 8 bases and J by 0 bases, 8 bases remained unmatched. There are 16 residues in the CDR3.

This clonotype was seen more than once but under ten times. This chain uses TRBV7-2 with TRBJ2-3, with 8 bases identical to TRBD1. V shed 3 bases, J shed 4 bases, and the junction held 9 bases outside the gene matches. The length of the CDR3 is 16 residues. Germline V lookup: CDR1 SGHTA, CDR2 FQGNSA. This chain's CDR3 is CASSFARTGGSDTQYF. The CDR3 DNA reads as TGTGCCAGCAGCTTCGCCCGAACAGGGGGGTCAGATACGCAGTATTTT.

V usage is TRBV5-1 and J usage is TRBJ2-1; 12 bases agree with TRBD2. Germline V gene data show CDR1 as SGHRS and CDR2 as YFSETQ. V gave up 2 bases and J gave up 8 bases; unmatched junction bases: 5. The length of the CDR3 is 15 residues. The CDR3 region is CASSLWTSGADEQFF. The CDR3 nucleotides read TGCGCCAGCAGCTTATGGACTAGCGGGGCGGATGAGCAGTTCTTC.

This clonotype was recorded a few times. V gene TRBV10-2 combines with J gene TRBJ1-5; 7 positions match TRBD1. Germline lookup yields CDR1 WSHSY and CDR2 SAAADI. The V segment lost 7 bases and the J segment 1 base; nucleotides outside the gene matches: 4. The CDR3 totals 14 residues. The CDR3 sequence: CASTDRESNQPQHF. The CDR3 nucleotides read TGCGCCAGCACCGACAGGGAGAGCAATCAGCCCCAGCATTTT.

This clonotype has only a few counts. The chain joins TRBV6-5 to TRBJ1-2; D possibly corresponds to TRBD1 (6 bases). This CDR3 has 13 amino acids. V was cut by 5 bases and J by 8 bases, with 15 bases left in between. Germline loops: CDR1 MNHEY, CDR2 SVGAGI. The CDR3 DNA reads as TGTGCCAGCAGTCCGGGGGGGGCGCGGGGCTACACCTTC. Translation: CASSPGGARGYTF.

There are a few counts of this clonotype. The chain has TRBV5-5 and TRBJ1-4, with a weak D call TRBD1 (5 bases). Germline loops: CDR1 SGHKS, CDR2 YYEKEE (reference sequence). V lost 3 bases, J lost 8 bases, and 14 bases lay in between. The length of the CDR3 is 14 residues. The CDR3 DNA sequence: TGTGCCAGCAGCTCGTGGGGCCTCAGGGAAAAACTGTTTTTT. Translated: CASSSWGLREKLFF.